These T cell receptor beta chains were read from a single sample in a study of blood T cell repertoires in COVID-19. Produced via immunoSEQ multiplex PCR; TCRdb's table is partial and in-frame only. Here the sample spans 65,000 to 75,000 clones, 83% being singletons. Material for sequencing was peripheral blood. The receptor source for this set is a man older than 75 with acute or convalescent COVID-19. CDR3s include the opening cysteine and the closing phenylalanine or tryptophan. The D gene is left open where the match is weak. Clone size is not always given. Where it is, it says once, few, many or a class for expanded clones.

V gene,D gene,J gene,CDR3 length,clone size,CDR3 protein,CDR3 DNA
TRBV3-1/TRBV3-2,NA,TRBJ1-1,18,NA,CASTGPGLLPGGDTEAFF,TGTGCCAGCACCGGGCCAGGACTCCTCCCCGGAGGTGACACTGAAGCTTTCTTT
TRBV7-3,TRBD2,TRBJ2-7,13,NA,CASSLGEGYEQYF,TGTGCCAGCAGCTTAGGGGAGGGCTACGAGCAGTACTTC
TRBV9,NA,TRBJ1-5,15,NA,CASSASDSPPQPQHF,TGTGCCAGCAGCGCCTCGGACAGTCCTCCTCAGCCCCAGCATTTT
TRBV27,TRBD2,TRBJ2-5,13,NA,CASASGRGETQYF,TGTGCCAGCGCTAGCGGGAGAGGAGAGACCCAGTACTTC
TRBV7-2,TRBD2,TRBJ2-5,16,NA,CASSQGALAGRGTQYF,TGTGCCAGCAGCCAAGGTGCACTAGCGGGGAGAGGGACCCAGTACTTC
TRBV3-1/TRBV3-2,NA,TRBJ2-5,15,few,CASSQDSGTQETQYF,TGTGCCAGCAGCCAAGATAGCGGAACGCAAGAGACCCAGTACTTC
TRBV24-1,TRBD2,TRBJ2-2,15,NA,CATQSAGGRTGELFF,TGTGCCACCCAATCTGCGGGGGGCAGGACCGGGGAGCTGTTTTTT
TRBV6-1,NA,TRBJ1-3,16,NA,CASSEISNPGGNTIYF,TGTGCCAGCAGTGAGATCAGCAACCCGGGAGGAAACACCATATATTTT
TRBV29-1,NA,TRBJ1-1,14,NA,CSVEDLLPNTEAFF,TGCAGCGTTGAAGATCTACTCCCGAACACTGAAGCTTTCTTT
TRBV18,TRBD1,TRBJ1-2,15,NA,CASSPGTGRNYGYTF,TGTGCCAGCTCACCCGGGACAGGTCGTAACTATGGCTACACCTTC
TRBV18,TRBD2,TRBJ2-1,16,NA,CASSPLDSGRNNEQFF,TGTGCCAGCTCACCACTAGATAGCGGGAGAAACAATGAGCAGTTCTTC
TRBV5-1,NA,TRBJ1-1,16,NA,CASSLGVGVRNTEAFF,TGCGCCAGCAGCTTGGGGGTAGGGGTAAGGAACACTGAAGCTTTCTTT
TRBV25-1,TRBD1,TRBJ1-6,16,NA,CASSPRTGGGLSPLHF,TGTGCCAGCAGTCCACGGACAGGGGGCGGGTTGTCACCCCTCCACTTT
TRBV28,NA,TRBJ1-5,15,few,CASTDSGGAQQPQHF,TGTGCCAGCACCGATAGCGGGGGGGCTCAGCAGCCCCAGCATTTT
TRBV27,NA,TRBJ2-7,14,NA,CASRVRRGRNEQYF,TGTGCCAGCAGGGTCAGGCGGGGGCGGAACGAGCAGTACTTC
TRBV6-6,NA,TRBJ2-5,15,NA,CASSYSTNSQETQYF,TGTGCCAGCAGTTACTCGACGAACAGCCAAGAGACCCAGTACTTC
TRBV5-1,TRBD2,TRBJ2-3,17,NA,CASSLESSGRATDTQYF,TGCGCCAGCAGCTTGGAGTCTAGCGGGAGGGCCACGGATACGCAGTATTTT
TRBV18,TRBD1,TRBJ1-3,15,NA,CASSPPGQGGDTIYF,TGTGCCAGCTCACCCCCTGGACAGGGCGGGGACACCATATATTTT
TRBV7-2,NA,TRBJ1-1,13,NA,CASSPRDKYEAFF,TGTGCCAGCAGCCCCCGGGACAAATATGAAGCTTTCTTT
TRBV2,NA,TRBJ2-1,15,NA,CASWKGLEGHNEQFF,TGTGCCAGTTGGAAGGGACTCGAGGGACACAATGAGCAGTTCTTC
TRBV5-1,NA,TRBJ1-1,15,NA,CASSPSAGADTEAFF,TGCGCCAGCAGCCCCTCGGCTGGTGCGGACACTGAAGCTTTCTTT
TRBV15,TRBD1,TRBJ2-3,15,NA,CATSLQTGGTDTQYF,TGTGCCACCAGTCTTCAGACAGGGGGCACAGATACGCAGTATTTT
TRBV12-3/TRBV12-4,NA,TRBJ2-1,13,NA,CASRRGIYNEQFF,TGTGCCAGCAGACGCGGGATTTACAATGAGCAGTTCTTC
TRBV19,NA,TRBJ1-5,17,once,CASSIWAGAYSNQPQHF,TGTGCCAGTAGTATATGGGCAGGGGCATATAGCAATCAGCCCCAGCATTTT
TRBV2,NA,TRBJ2-5,13,NA,CASSEQKQETQYF,TGTGCCAGCAGTGAACAGAAGCAAGAGACCCAGTACTTC
TRBV28,TRBD2,TRBJ2-1,14,NA,CASQGAGGNNEQFF,TGTGCCTCCCAGGGAGCGGGGGGGAACAATGAGCAGTTCTTC
TRBV28,TRBD1,TRBJ1-5,16,few,CASIPGGQGYNQPQHF,TGTGCCAGCATTCCTGGGGGACAGGGGTACAATCAGCCCCAGCATTTT
TRBV19,TRBD1,TRBJ1-1,13,NA,CASSQQGETEAFF,TGTGCCAGTAGTCAACAGGGGGAGACTGAAGCTTTCTTT
TRBV7-2,TRBD2,TRBJ2-7,15,NA,CASSPGLAGSYEQYF,TGTGCCAGCAGCCCCGGACTAGCGGGATCCTACGAGCAGTACTTC
TRBV21-1,NA,TRBJ2-2,15,NA,CASSPGTSGHRGAVF,TGTGCCAGCAGCCCCGGGACTAGCGGACACCGGGGAGCTGTTTTT
TRBV5-1,NA,TRBJ1-1,14,NA,CASSPITGNTEAFF,TGCGCCAGCAGCCCGATAACAGGGAACACTGAAGCTTTCTTT
TRBV19,TRBD1,TRBJ1-2,15,NA,CASSQGQAFNYGYTF,TGTGCCAGTAGTCAAGGACAGGCTTTTAACTATGGCTACACCTTC
TRBV11-2,TRBD2,TRBJ2-1,16,once,CASSLAGGPPYNEQFF,TGTGCCAGCAGCTTAGCGGGAGGCCCTCCCTACAATGAGCAGTTCTTC
TRBV10-3,NA,TRBJ1-2,15,NA,CAIRDSNSVFIGYTF,TGTGCCATCAGGGACAGTAATTCGGTATTCATTGGCTACACCTTC
TRBV4-1,NA,TRBJ1-2,15,NA,CASSPQMYMYYGYTF,TGCGCCAGCAGCCCGCAAATGTACATGTACTATGGCTACACCTTC
TRBV6-6,NA,TRBJ1-2,16,NA,CASSYIPWGDNYGYTF,TGTGCCAGCAGTTACATCCCATGGGGGGATAACTATGGCTACACCTTC
TRBV4-3,TRBD1,TRBJ2-7,15,NA,CASSQAGTATYEQYF,TGCGCCAGCAGCCAAGCCGGGACAGCTACCTACGAGCAGTACTTC
TRBV19,TRBD2,TRBJ2-3,15,NA,CASSSGNGRTDTQYF,TGTGCCAGTAGTTCCGGTAACGGGAGGACAGATACGCAGTATTTT
TRBV11-2,TRBD2,TRBJ2-7,17,NA,CASRPWTSGRSTYEQYF,TGTGCCAGCAGGCCCTGGACTAGCGGGAGGAGCACCTACGAGCAGTACTTC
TRBV6-5,NA,TRBJ1-4,13,few,CASSYTEGRKLFF,TGTGCCAGCAGTTACACGGAGGGGAGGAAACTGTTTTTT
TRBV27,NA,TRBJ1-4,14,once,CASSWTVTNEKLFF,TGTGCCAGCAGTTGGACAGTAACTAATGAAAAACTGTTTTTT
TRBV5-5,NA,TRBJ1-5,13,NA,CASSTLWDQPQHF,TGTGCCAGCAGCACACTATGGGATCAGCCCCAGCATTTT
TRBV6-2/TRBV6-3,NA,TRBJ2-2,15,once,CASSYGGQNTGELFF,TGTGCCAGCAGTTACGGCGGCCAAAACACCGGGGAGCTGTTTTTT
TRBV9,TRBD2,TRBJ2-1,14,few,CASSPQLAYNEQFF,TGTGCCAGCAGCCCCCAACTAGCGTACAATGAGCAGTTCTTC
TRBV5-1,NA,TRBJ2-7,14,NA,CASSLQVSSYEQYF,TGCGCCAGCAGCCTACAGGTTAGCTCCTACGAGCAGTACTTC